The 8 T cell receptor beta chains below were found in one sample sequenced in a study of blood T cell repertoires in COVID-19 (dated by TCRdb to the early 2020s). Library preparation used the immunoSEQ multiplex PCR assay. TCRdb stores this immuneACCESS table with in-frame sequences only. Part of the clones is absent; in the studies checked, under half of the shortfall reflects unresolved V genes, and no reason is known for the rest. In this sample the table shows some 57,000 clones, over 75% of which occur a single time. Approximately 10% of the sample is taken by the ten largest. Sequencing was performed on peripheral blood. The receptors were gathered from a human donor in a cohort sampled during active COVID-19.

The rearrangement joins TRBV24-1 to TRBJ1-5, with 9 bases lining up with TRBD1. This CDR3 has 16 amino acids. Trimming cost V 2 bases and J 6 bases; bases outside gene matches: 7. Germline loops: CDR1 KGHDR, CDR2 SFDVKD. The CDR3 spells CATSDSGQGQIQPQHF. CDR3 nucleotides: TGTGCCACCAGTGATTCCGGACAGGGGCAAATTCAGCCCCAGCATTTT.

The V gene is TRBV11-2, the J gene TRBJ2-7, with D possibly being TRBD2 (6 bases). CDR1 is SGHAT and CDR2 is FQNNGV in the germline V gene. The CDR3 is 14 amino acids. The V and J ends lost 8 bases and 2 bases respectively, with 16 bases between them. The CDR3 DNA reads as TGTGCCAGCGCGCCTCGACTAGAGACCTACGAGCAGTACTTC. Its translation is CASAPRLETYEQYF.

The rearrangement uses TRBV7-9 and TRBJ2-7; 8 positions match TRBD1. CDR1 is SEHNR, CDR2 FQNEAQ, per germline (reference sequence). The CDR3 runs 19 residues. J lost 5 bases, V lost 5 bases, and 23 bases had no gene match. CDR3 sequence: CASSQGQGAISSRTDEQYF. In nucleotides, the CDR3 is TGTGCCAGCAGCCAAGGGCAGGGGGCGATATCCTCCCGCACGGACGAGCAGTACTTC.

The rearrangement links TRBV5-6 to TRBJ2-1; TRBD2 aligns across 10 bases. V gave up 3 bases and J gave up 4 bases; unmatched junction bases: 4. Germline V CDR1 and CDR2: SGHDT, YYEEEE. This CDR3 comprises 15 residues. The CDR3 here is CASSWELAGYNEQFF. The CDR3 DNA sequence: TGTGCCAGCAGCTGGGAACTAGCGGGGTACAATGAGCAGTTCTTC.

V gene TRBV5-5 combines with J gene TRBJ1-4; TRBD1 matches 9 bases. The V gene end was trimmed by 0 bases and the J gene end by 6 bases; junction bases not matched to a gene: 6. The CDR3 is 16 residues long. Germline V gene data show CDR1 as SGHKS and CDR2 as YYEKEE (reference sequence). CDR3 region: CASSLVTGGADEKLFF. For the CDR3, the DNA is TGTGCCAGCAGCTTGGTCACAGGGGGCGCTGATGAAAAACTGTTTTTT.

The V call is TRBV4-2, the J call TRBJ2-5, with D possibly TRBD2 on 5 matching bases. CDR3 length: 16 residues. Per germline, CDR1 LGHNA and CDR2 YNFKEQ. The V and J ends lost 0 bases and 5 bases respectively, with 16 bases between them. CDR3 nucleotide sequence: TGTGCCAGCAGCCAAGATTTGTCGGCGGGCGGGGAGACCCAGTACTTC. Its translation is CASSQDLSAGGETQYF.

V is TRBV28 and J is TRBJ2-2, with 9 bases fitting TRBD2. V trimming: 6 bases; J trimming: 4 bases; junction bases outside the gene matches: 3. The CDR3 loop spans 14 amino acids. Germline loops: CDR1 MDHEN, CDR2 SYDVKM. In DNA form, the CDR3 reads TGTGCCAGCAGCCTAGCGGGGACCACCGGGGAGCTGTTTTTT. Protein product: CASSLAGTTGELFF.

V and J are TRBV28 and TRBJ1-2, with TRBD1 matching over 9 bases. Per germline, CDR1 MDHEN and CDR2 SYDVKM. With 3 bases clipped from V and 4 bases from J, the junction kept 6 bases outside the gene matches. The CDR3 loop spans 15 amino acids. CDR3 in DNA: TGTGCCAGCAGTTTGGGGGGGACAGGGCCCTATGGCTACACCTTC. Its protein is CASSLGGTGPYGYTF.